This TCR beta chain was recorded in a study of OX40 agonist ivuxolimab in advanced cancers. At the level of the study: Under the entry rules, prior anti-PD-1, anti-PD-L1 or anti-CTLA-4 therapy was allowed, and about 40% had some.

The table came from immunoSEQ multiplex PCR; TCRdb's copy has only in-frame clones and leaves some out. The sample consists of 50,000 to 75,000 clones, roughly four fifths of them appearing once. Trimming shortened V by 4 bases and J by 0 bases, and 3 bases separated the two germline ends. CDR1 and CDR2 from the germline V gene are SQVTM and ANQGSEA. The CDR3 consists of 12 residues. Specimen: CD4+ or CD8+ T cells sorted from blood, collected in a trial of the OX40 agonist ivuxolimab. The J gene is TRBJ1-4, the V gene TRBV29-1, with D uncertain. The TCR sequence derives from an adult with an advanced solid tumor such as melanoma, head and neck, liver or kidney cancer. The CDR3 DNA reads TGCAGCGTTGTTGCAACTAATGAAAAACTGTTTTTT. Translation: CSVVATNEKLFF.